This TCR beta chain was identified during a study of T cell repertoires and HLA-DP antigens. This table comes from immunoSEQ multiplex PCR, and its TCRdb copy is limited to in-frame clones, with some not included. The sample has fewer than 75,000 clones; roughly 75% are singletons. This CDR3 is 16 amino acids long. Per germline, CDR1 SGHRS and CDR2 YFSETQ. The germline V and J ends were trimmed by 3 bases and 3 bases, with 15 bases remaining between them. Of note for this clone: Its antigen remains unidentified.

The V and J genes are TRBV5-1 and TRBJ1-4; D gene ambiguous. Sequenced material: CD4+ T cells from PBMCs. This TCR was sampled from a man aged 60-69 years in good health and CMV-seronegative. This CDR3 is CASSSRTRGANEKLFF. The CDR3 coding sequence is TGCGCCAGCAGCTCTCGGACCCGTGGGGCTAATGAAAAACTGTTTTTT.